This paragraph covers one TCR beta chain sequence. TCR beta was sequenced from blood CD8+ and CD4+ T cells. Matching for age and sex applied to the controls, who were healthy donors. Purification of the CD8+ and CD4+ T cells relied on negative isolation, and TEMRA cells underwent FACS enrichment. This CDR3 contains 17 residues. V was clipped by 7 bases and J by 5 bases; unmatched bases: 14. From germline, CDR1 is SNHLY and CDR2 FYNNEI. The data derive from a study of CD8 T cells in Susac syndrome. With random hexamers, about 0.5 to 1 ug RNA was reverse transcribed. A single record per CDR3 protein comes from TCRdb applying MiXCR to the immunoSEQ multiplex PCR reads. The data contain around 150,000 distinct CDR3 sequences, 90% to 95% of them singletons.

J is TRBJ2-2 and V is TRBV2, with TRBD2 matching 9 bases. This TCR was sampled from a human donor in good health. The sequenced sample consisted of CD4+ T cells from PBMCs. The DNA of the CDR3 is TGTGCCAGCATTCGCGGTAGCGGGGGCTCGAGGACCGGGGAGCTGTTTTTT. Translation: CASIRGSGGSRTGELFF.